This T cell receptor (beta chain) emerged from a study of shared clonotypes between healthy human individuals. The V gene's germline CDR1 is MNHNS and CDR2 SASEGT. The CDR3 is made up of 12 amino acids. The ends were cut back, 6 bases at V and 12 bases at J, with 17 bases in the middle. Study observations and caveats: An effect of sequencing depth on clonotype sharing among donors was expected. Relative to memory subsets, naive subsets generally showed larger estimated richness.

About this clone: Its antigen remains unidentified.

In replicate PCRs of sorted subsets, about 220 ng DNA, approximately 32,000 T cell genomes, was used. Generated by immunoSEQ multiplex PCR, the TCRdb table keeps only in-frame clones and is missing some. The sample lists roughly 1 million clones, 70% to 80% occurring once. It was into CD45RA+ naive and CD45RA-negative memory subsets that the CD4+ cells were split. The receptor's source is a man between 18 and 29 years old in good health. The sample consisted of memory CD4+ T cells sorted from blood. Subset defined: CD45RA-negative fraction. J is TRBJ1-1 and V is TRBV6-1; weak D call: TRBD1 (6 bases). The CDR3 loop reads CASRPRGMVTFF. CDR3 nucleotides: TGTGCCAGCAGGCCGAGGGGGATGGTGACTTTCTTT.